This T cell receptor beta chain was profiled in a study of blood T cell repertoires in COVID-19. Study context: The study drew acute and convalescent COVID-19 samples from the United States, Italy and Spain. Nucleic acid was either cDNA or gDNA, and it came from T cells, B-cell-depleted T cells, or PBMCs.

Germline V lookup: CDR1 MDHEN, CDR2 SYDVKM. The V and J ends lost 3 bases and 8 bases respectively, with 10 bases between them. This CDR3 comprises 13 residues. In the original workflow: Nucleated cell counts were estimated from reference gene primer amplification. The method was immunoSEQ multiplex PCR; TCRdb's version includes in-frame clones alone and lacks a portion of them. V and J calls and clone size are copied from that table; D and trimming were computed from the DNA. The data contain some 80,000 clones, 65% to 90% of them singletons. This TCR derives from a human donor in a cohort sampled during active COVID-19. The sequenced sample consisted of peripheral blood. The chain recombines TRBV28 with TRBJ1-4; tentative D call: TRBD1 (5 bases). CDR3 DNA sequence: TGTGCCAGCAGTTTTGGGGGGGTGGAAAAACTGTTTTTT. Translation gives CASSFGGVEKLFF.